The source of this TCR beta chain is a study of cytomegalovirus exposure and HLA in healthy donors. Study summary: Within the Caucasian-associated ancestry cluster were roughly 81% of the roughly 400 genotyped donors. Study-level findings and limits: Earlier analysis found most TCR beta V segments productive about 87% or about 30% of the time. Cytomegalovirus association was listed for under 200 TCR beta chains. A later analysis showed TCR association rates differing by HLA locus, peaking at DRB1 and lowest at HLA-C.

A word on this clone: What it recognizes is unknown.

Trimming cost V 4 bases and J 1 base; bases outside gene matches: 6. Germline V gene sequence: CDR1 MGHDK, CDR2 SYGVNS. The CDR3 sequence is 17 residues long. The PCR contained 60 Vbeta and 13 Jbeta primers. TCRdb keeps only in-frame clones here, not all; method: immunoSEQ multiplex PCR. This sample yields about 67,000 clones, of which 75% to 90% are seen a single time; roughly an eighth belongs to the top ten. This clonotype was obtained from a woman in her thirties in good health and CMV-seropositive. Sequenced material: PBMCs. This chain uses TRBV25-1 with TRBJ2-6; 8 bases align to TRBD1. Written as DNA, the CDR3 is TGTGCCAGCAGTGGGGGTTGGGACAGGTCTGGGGCCAACGTCCTGACTTTC. Amino acids: CASSGGWDRSGANVLTF.